Included here is one TCR beta chain sequence, with context. The PCR made use of 60 Vbeta and 13 Jbeta primers. Libraries were prepared by immunoSEQ multiplex PCR; TCRdb keeps only in-frame clonotypes and omits some of them. The table lists 100,000 or so clones. This record belongs to a study of cytomegalovirus exposure and HLA in healthy donors. This CDR3 region has 15 residues. Trimming removed 6 bases from V and 5 bases from J; junction bases left unmatched: 6. Germline V lookup: CDR1 SGHVS, CDR2 FNYEAQ. V usage is TRBV7-6 and J usage is TRBJ2-2; 10 bases are shared with TRBD1. The sample was PBMCs. The receptor was derived from a middle-aged man in good health and CMV-seronegative. The CDR3, as DNA: TGTGCCAGCAGTAGGGGACAGGGGTTGACCGGGGAGCTGTTTTTT. Its translation is CASSRGQGLTGELFF.